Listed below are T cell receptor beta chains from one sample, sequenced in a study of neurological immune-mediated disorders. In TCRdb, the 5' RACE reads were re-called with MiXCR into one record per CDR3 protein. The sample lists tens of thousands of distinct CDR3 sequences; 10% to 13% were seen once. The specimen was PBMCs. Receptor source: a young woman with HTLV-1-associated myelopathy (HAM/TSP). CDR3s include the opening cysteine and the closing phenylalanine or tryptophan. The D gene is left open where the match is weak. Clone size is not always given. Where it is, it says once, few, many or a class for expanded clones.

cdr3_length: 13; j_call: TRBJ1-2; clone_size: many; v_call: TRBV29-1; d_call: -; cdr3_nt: TGCAGCGTCGGAAAATTGTTGAATTCTGGCTACACCTTC; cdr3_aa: CSVGKLLNSGYTF
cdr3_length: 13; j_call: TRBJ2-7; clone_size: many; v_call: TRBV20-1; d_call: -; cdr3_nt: TGCAGTGCTGTGAAACCGGATGCGAGTGAGCAGTACTTC; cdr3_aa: CSAVKPDASEQYF
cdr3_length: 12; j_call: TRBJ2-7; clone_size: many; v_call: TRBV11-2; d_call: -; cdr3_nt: TGTGCCAGCAGCCCCAACCGGAACGAGCAGTACTTC; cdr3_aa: CASSPNRNEQYF
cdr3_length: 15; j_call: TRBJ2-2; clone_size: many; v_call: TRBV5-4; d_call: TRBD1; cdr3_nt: TGTGCCAGCAGCTTAAACGACAGGGGCACCGGGGAGCTGTTTTTT; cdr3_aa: CASSLNDRGTGELFF
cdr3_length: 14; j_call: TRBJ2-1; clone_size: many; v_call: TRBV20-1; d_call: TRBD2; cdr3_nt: TGCAGTGCCCGGGGGACTAGCGGGGTGAGTGAGCAGTTCTTC; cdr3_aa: CSARGTSGVSEQFF
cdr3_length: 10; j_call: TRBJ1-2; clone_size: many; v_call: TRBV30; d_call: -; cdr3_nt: TGTGCCTGGCGTGGGAATGGCTACACCTTC; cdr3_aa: CAWRGNGYTF
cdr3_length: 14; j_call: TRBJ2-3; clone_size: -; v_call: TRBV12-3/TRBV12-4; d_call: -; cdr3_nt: TGTGCCAGCAGGATTAGTGACCCCTCTTATACGCAGTATTTT; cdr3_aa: CASRISDPSYTQYF
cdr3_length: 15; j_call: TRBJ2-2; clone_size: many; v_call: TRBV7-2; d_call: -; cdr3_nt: TGTGCCAGCAGCTTAGGGCAGGGATCCACCGGGGAGCTGTTTTTT; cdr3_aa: CASSLGQGSTGELFF
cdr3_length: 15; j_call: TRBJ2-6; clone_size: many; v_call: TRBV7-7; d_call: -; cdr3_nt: TGTGCCAGCAGCCCAGGGACATCTGGGGCCAACGTCCTGACTTTC; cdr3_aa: CASSPGTSGANVLTF
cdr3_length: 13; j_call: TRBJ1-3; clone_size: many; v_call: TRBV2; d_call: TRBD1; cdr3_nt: TGTGCCACCGGACAGGGAACCGGAAACACCATATATTTT; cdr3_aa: CATGQGTGNTIYF
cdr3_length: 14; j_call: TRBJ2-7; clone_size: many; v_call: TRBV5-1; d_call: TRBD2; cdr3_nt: TGCGCCAGCAGCTTGTCGGGACTAGGAATCGAGCAGTACTTC; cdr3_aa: CASSLSGLGIEQYF
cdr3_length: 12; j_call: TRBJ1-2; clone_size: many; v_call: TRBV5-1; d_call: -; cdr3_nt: TGCGCCAGCAGCAATGCAGGGGTTGGCTACACCTTC; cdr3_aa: CASSNAGVGYTF
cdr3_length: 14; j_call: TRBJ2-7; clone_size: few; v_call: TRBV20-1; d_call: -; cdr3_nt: TGCAGTGCTAGAGAAAGTGGGAGACAGGCCGAGCAGTACTTC; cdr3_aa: CSARESGRQAEQYF
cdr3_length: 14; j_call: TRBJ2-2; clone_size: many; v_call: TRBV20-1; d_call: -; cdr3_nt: TGCAGTGCTAGAGTTGGGGGTGGTACCGGGGAGCTGTTTTTT; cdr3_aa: CSARVGGGTGELFF
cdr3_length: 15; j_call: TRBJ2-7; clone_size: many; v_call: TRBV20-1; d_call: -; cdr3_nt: TGCAGTGCCGCGTCGTCGGGACGGTGGACGGGGGAGCAGTACTTC; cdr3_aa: CSAASSGRWTGEQYF
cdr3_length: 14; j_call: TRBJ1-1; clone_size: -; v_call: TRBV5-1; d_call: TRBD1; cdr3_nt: TGCGCCAACAGCGACGGGACAGCGAACACTGAAGCTTTCTTT; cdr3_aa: CANSDGTANTEAFF
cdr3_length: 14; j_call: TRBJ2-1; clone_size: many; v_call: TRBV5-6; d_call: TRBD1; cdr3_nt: TGTGCCAGCCTTGGACAGGAGGATTACAATGAGCAGTTCTTC; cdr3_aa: CASLGQEDYNEQFF
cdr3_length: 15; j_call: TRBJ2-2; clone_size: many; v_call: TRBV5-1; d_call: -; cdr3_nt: TGCGCCAGCAGCAAAATGGAACGGAACACCGGGGAGCTGTTTTTT; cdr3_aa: CASSKMERNTGELFF
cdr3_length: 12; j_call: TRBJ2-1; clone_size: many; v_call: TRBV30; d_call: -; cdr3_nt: TGTGCCTGGAGTGTAGGCTTCGATGAGCAGTTCTTC; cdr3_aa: CAWSVGFDEQFF
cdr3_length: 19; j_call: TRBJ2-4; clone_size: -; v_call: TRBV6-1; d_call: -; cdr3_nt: TGTGCCAGCAGTGAAGCCGGTGGACGTCTAGTCCTAGCCAAAAACATTAAGTACTTC; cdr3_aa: CASSEAGGRLVLAKNIKYF
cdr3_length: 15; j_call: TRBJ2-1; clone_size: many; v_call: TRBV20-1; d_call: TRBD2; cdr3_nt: TGCAGTGCTACACCGGGACTAGCATCGCGAAATGAGCAGTTCTTC; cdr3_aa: CSATPGLASRNEQFF
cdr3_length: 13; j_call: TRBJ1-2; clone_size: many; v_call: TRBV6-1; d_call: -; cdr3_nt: TGTGCCAGCAGAGAGGGGTTTAGCTATGGCTACACCTTC; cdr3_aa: CASREGFSYGYTF
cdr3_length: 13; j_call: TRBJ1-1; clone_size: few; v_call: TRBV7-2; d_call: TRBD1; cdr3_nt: TGTGCCAGCAGCTCCGGACAGGGTCTTGAAGCTTTCTTT; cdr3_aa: CASSSGQGLEAFF
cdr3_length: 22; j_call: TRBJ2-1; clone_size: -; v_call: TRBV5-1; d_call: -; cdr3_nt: -; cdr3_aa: CASSFYICSARVVAGGPNEQFF
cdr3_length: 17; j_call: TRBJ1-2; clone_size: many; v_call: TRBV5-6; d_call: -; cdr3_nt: TGTGCCAGCAGCTTGTCCACACGGATATCGCGTGGCTATGGCTACACCTTC; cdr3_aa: CASSLSTRISRGYGYTF
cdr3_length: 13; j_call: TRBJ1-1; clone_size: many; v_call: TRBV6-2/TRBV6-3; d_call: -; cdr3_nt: TGTGCCAGCAGTTACGGAGGGAACACTGAAGCTTTCTTT; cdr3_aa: CASSYGGNTEAFF
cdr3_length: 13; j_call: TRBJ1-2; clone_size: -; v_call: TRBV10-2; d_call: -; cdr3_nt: TGCGCCAGCAGTGACAGTATAAACTATGGCTACACCTTC; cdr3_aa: CASSDSINYGYTF
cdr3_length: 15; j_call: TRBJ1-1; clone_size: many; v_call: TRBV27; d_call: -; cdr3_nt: TGTGCCAGCAGTTTATCGGGGGACCGGAACACTGAAGCTTTCTTT; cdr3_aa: CASSLSGDRNTEAFF
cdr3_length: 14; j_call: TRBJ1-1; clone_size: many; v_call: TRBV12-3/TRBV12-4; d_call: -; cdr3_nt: TGTGCCAGCAAGGGGACGGGTAAGAACACTGAAGCTTTCTTT; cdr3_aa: CASKGTGKNTEAFF
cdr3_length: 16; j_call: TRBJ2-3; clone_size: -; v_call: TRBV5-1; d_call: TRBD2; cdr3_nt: TGCGCCAGCAGCCCCCATGGCGGGCAACTAGCGATAAGGCAGTATTTT; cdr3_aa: CASSPHGGQLAIRQYF
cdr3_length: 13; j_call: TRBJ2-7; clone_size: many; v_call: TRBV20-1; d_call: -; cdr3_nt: TGCAGTGCTAGAGTAGGGTACTCCTACGAGCAGTACTTC; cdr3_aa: CSARVGYSYEQYF
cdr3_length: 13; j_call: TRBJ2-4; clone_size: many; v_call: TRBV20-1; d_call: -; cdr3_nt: TGCAGTGCAGGGGTTGGGGCCAAAAACATTCAGTACTTC; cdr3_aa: CSAGVGAKNIQYF
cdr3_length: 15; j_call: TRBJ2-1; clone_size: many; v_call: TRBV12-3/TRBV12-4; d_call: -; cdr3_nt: TGTGCCAGCAGTTTCATCCAGGGAAGGATCAATGAGCAGTTCTTC; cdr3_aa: CASSFIQGRINEQFF
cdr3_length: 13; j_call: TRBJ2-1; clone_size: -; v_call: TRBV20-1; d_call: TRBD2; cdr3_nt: TGCAGTGCTAGAGCGGGGGGGCCGAATGAGCAGTTCTTC; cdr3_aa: CSARAGGPNEQFF
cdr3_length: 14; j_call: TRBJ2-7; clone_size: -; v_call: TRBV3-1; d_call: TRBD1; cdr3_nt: TGTGCCAGCAGCCGAACCGGGACAGGGGACGAGCAGTACTTC; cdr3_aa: CASSRTGTGDEQYF
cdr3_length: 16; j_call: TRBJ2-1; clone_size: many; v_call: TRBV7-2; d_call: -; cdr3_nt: TGTGCCAGCAGCTTAGCCTACGGCTTAAAATACAATGAGCAGTTCTTC; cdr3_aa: CASSLAYGLKYNEQFF
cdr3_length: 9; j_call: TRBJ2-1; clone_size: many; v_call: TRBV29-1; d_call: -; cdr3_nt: TGCAGCGTGGGATATGAGCAGTTCTTC; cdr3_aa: CSVGYEQFF
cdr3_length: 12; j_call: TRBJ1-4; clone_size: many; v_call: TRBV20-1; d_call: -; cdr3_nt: TGCAGTGCTAGAGATCACAGAGAAAAACTGTTTTTT; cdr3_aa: CSARDHREKLFF
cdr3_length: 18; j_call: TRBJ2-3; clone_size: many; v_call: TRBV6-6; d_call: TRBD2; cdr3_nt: TGTGCCAGCAGTTACTCCGGACTAGCGGGGGGGCGAGGCGATACGCAGTATTTT; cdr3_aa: CASSYSGLAGGRGDTQYF
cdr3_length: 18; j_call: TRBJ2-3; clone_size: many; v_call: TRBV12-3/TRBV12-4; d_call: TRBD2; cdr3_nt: TGTGCCAGCAGCCGAGGGACTAGCGGGGGGCCCGGCACAGATACGCAGTATTTT; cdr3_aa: CASSRGTSGGPGTDTQYF
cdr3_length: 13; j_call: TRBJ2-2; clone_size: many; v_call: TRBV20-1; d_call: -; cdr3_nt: TGCAGTGCTAGAGATTTTGCGGCCGGGGAGCTGTTTTTT; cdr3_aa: CSARDFAAGELFF